Detailed here is one T cell receptor (beta chain). This sample stems from a study of blood T cells in healthy people across ages. Primers used in a second PCR of roughly 7 to 11 cycles were a sample-barcoded 5' primer and a J-beta primer mix. TCRdb ran MiXCR on the 5' RACE reads and lists one entry per CDR3 protein. The table records some 1.4 million distinct CDR3 sequences, about 43% of them present only once. The specimen sequenced was blood. The receptor comes from a woman aged 18-29 years in good health.

The CDR3 region has the DNA TGCAGTGCTAGCTTCCCAGGGGGCAGCTATAGCCATGGCTACACCTTC. It translates to CSASFPGGSYSHGYTF. The V and J genes are TRBV20-1 and TRBJ1-2, with 8 positions matching TRBD1. From germline, CDR1 is DFQATT and CDR2 SNEGSKA (reference sequence). Trimming removed 3 bases from V and 6 bases from J; junction bases left unmatched: 15. The CDR3 runs 16 residues.